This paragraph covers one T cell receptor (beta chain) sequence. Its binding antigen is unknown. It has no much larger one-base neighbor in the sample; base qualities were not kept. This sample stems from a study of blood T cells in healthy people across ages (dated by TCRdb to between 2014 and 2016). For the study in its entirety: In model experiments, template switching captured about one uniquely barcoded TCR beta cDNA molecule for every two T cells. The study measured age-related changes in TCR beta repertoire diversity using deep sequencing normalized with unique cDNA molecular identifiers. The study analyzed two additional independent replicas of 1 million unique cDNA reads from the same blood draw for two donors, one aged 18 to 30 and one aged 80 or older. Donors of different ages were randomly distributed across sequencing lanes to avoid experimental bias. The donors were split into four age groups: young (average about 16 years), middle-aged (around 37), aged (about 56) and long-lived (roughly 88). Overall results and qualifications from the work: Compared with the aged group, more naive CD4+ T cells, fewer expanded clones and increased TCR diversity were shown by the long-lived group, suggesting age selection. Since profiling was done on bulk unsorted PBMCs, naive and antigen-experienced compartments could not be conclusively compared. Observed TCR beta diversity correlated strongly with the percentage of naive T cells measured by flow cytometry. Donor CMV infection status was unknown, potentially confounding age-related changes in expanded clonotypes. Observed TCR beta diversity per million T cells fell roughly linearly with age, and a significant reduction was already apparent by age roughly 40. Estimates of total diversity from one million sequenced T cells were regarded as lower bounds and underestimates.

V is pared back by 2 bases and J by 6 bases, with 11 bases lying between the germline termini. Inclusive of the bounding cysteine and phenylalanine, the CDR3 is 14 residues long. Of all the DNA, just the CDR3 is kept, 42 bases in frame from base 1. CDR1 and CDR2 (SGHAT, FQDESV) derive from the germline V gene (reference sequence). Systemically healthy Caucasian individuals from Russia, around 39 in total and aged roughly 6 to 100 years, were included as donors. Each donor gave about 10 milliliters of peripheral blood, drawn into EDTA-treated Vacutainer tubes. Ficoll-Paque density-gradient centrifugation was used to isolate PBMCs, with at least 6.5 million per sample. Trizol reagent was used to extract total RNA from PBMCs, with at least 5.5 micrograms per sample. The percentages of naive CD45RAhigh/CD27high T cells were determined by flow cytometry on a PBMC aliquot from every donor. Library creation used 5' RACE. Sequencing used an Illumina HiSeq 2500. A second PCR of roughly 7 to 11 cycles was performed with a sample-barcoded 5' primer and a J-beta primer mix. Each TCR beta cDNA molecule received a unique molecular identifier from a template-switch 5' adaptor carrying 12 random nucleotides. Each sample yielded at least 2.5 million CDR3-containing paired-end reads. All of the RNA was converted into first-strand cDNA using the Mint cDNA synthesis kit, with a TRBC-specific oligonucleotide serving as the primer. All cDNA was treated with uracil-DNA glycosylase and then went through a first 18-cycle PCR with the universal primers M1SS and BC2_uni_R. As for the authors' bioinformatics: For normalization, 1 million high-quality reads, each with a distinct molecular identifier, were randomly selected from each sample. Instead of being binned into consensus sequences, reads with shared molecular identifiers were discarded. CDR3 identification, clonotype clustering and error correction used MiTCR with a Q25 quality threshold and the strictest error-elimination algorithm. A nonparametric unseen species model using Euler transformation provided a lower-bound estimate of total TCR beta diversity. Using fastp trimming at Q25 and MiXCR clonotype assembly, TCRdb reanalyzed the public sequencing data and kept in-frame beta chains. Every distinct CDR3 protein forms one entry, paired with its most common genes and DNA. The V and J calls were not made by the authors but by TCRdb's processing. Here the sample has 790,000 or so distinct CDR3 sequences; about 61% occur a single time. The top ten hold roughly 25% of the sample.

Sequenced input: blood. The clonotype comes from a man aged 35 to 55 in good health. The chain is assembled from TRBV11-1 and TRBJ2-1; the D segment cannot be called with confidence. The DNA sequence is TGTGCCAGCAGCTTATTTGGTAGGTCCAATGAGCAGTTCTTC. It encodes CASSLFGRSNEQFF.